This is a list of T cell receptor beta chains from one sample in a study of shared clonotypes between healthy human individuals. Libraries were prepared by immunoSEQ multiplex PCR; TCRdb keeps only in-frame clonotypes and omits some of them. The repertoire has some 2.4 million clones, more than 85% of them found once; the top ten carry roughly 0.36%. Source material: naive CD4+ T cells from PBMCs. These receptors originate from a man younger than 30 in good health. Some clones in this sample may be carry-over from other donors' samples. Both conserved end residues are part of each CDR3. Each record gives: CDR3 protein, CDR3 DNA, D gene, V gene, clone size, J gene. D genes are given only for firm matches. The size entry is marked missing in some rows and otherwise reads once, few, many or a size class.

cdr3_aa: CATKQGANNEQFF
cdr3_nt: TGTGCCACCAAACAGGGGGCGAACAATGAGCAGTTCTTC
d_call: TRBD1
v_call: TRBV2
clone_size: NA
j_call: TRBJ2-1

cdr3_aa: CSVLGQLNTGELFF
cdr3_nt: TGCAGCGTCCTGGGTCAGCTAAACACCGGGGAGCTGTTTTTT
d_call: NA
v_call: TRBV29-1
clone_size: NA
j_call: TRBJ2-2

cdr3_aa: CASSPQGASGANVLTF
cdr3_nt: TGTGCCAGCTCTCCGCAGGGGGCAAGTGGGGCCAACGTCCTGACTTTC
d_call: TRBD1
v_call: TRBV7-3
clone_size: NA
j_call: TRBJ2-6

cdr3_aa: CASRETGGRETQYF
cdr3_nt: TGCGCCAGCAGGGAGACAGGGGGTCGGGAGACCCAGTACTTC
d_call: TRBD1
v_call: TRBV5-1
clone_size: NA
j_call: TRBJ2-5

cdr3_aa: CASSSLAGAETQYF
cdr3_nt: TGTGCCAGCAGCTCCTTAGCGGGAGCGGAGACCCAGTACTTC
d_call: TRBD2
v_call: TRBV5-6
clone_size: NA
j_call: TRBJ2-5

cdr3_aa: CASSLILPDNEQFF
cdr3_nt: TGCGCCAGCAGCCTAATCCTCCCTGACAATGAGCAGTTCTTC
d_call: NA
v_call: TRBV4-1
clone_size: NA
j_call: TRBJ2-1

cdr3_aa: CASSLFLPSYEQYF
cdr3_nt: TGTGCCAGCAGTTTATTCCTTCCGTCCTACGAGCAGTACTTC
d_call: NA
v_call: TRBV28
clone_size: NA
j_call: TRBJ2-7

cdr3_aa: CASSEQGRDASYEQYF
cdr3_nt: TGTGCCAGCAGCGAACAGGGAAGAGATGCGTCCTACGAGCAGTACTTC
d_call: NA
v_call: TRBV5-6
clone_size: NA
j_call: TRBJ2-7

cdr3_aa: CASSLASSPHNEQFF
cdr3_nt: TGTGCCAGCAGCTTAGCCTCTTCCCCCCACAATGAGCAGTTCTTC
d_call: NA
v_call: TRBV7-2
clone_size: NA
j_call: TRBJ2-1

cdr3_aa: CASSLGLPGTVYGYTF
cdr3_nt: TGTGCCAGCAGCTTAGGGCTCCCCGGGACAGTCTATGGCTACACCTTC
d_call: TRBD1
v_call: TRBV11-2
clone_size: NA
j_call: TRBJ1-2

cdr3_aa: CASSLSRTSANEQYF
cdr3_nt: TGTGCCAGCAGTTTATCTAGGACTAGCGCCAACGAGCAGTACTTC
d_call: TRBD2
v_call: TRBV27
clone_size: NA
j_call: TRBJ2-7

cdr3_aa: CASSPGPFNQGARNSPLHF
cdr3_nt: TGTGCCAGCAGCCCTGGACCCTTTAACCAGGGGGCGCGAAATTCACCCCTCCACTTT
d_call: TRBD1
v_call: TRBV27
clone_size: NA
j_call: TRBJ1-6

cdr3_aa: CASSPRKAQNTEAFF
cdr3_nt: TGTGCCAGCTCACCACGGAAGGCCCAGAACACTGAAGCTTTCTTT
d_call: NA
v_call: TRBV18
clone_size: NA
j_call: TRBJ1-1

cdr3_aa: CASSPGGGNQPQHF
cdr3_nt: TGCGCCAGCAGCCCGGGGGGTGGGAATCAGCCCCAGCATTTT
d_call: NA
v_call: TRBV5-1
clone_size: once
j_call: TRBJ1-5